This TCR beta chain derives from a study of cytomegalovirus exposure and HLA in healthy donors. This clone was observed a few times. Its target is not known. When sampled, the donors appeared nominally healthy, though they likely had unrecorded immune exposures. General study findings and limits: A prior analysis recorded that most TCR beta V segments were productive about 87% or about 30% of the time.

Primers included in the PCR were 60 Vbeta and 13 Jbeta primers. Here immunoSEQ multiplex PCR was the method, and the copy in TCRdb shows in-frame clones only, minus some. The data hold 90,000 to 120,000 clones, with around three quarters observed a single time. The CDR3 runs 15 residues. The chain joins TRBV12-2 to TRBJ2-1; the table names TRBD2, a call not compared with the DNA. TRBV12-2 is assigned pseudogene status. The source is a man between 45 and 60 years old in good health and CMV-seropositive. The sequenced sample consisted of PBMCs. CDR3 loop: CASRFSGRLRNEQFF. The CDR3 bases are TGTGCAAGTCGCTTTAGCGGGAGGTTGCGGAATGAGCAGTTCTTC.